Listed here are 10 T cell receptor beta chains from one sample, sequenced in a study of shared clonotypes between healthy human individuals. Sequencing was performed with immunoSEQ multiplex PCR; in TCRdb, only in-frame clones are kept and a portion is missing. Altogether some 800,000 clones are present, 80% to 95% being singletons, with the ten largest covering under 30%. Naive CD8 cells comprised CD45RO-negative, CCR7-positively selected cells, excluding terminally differentiated effector memory CD45RA+ cells. The sample comprised naive CD8+ T cells sorted from blood. These receptors were taken from a man aged 30 to 39 in good health.

V usage is TRBV6-4 and J usage is TRBJ2-7, with a weak D call TRBD1 (5 bases). There are 13 residues in the CDR3. V gave up 3 bases and J gave up 5 bases, with 11 bases separating them. Looked up from germline, CDR1 is MRHNA and CDR2 is SNTAGT. CDR3 in amino acids: CASSERLGDEQYF. CDR3 sequence (DNA): TGTGCCAGCAGTGAAAGGTTAGGGGACGAGCAGTACTTC.

The chain recombines TRBV5-1 with TRBJ2-7, with D perhaps given as TRBD1 or TRBD2 (5 bases each). This CDR3 region has 12 residues. V shed 5 bases and J shed 3 bases, with 9 bases lying between them. Per the germline V gene, CDR1 is SGHRS and CDR2 is YFSETQ. CDR3 sequence: CASRGAGYEQYF. The CDR3 coding sequence is TGCGCCAGCAGAGGGGCGGGCTACGAGCAGTACTTC.

The genes are TRBV28 and TRBJ2-5, with D perhaps TRBD2 (6 bases). V lost 5 bases to trimming and J lost 2 bases, with 12 bases between them. There are 14 residues in the CDR3. Germline CDR1 MDHEN, CDR2 SYDVKM. CDR3 DNA: TGTGCCAGCAGTCAGATCGGGGGACAAGAGACCCAGTACTTC. Encoded protein: CASSQIGGQETQYF. Looking up the rest from reference TRBV28 and TRBJ2-5 gives the full variable domain: DVKVTQSSRYLVKRTGEKVFLECVQDMDHENMFWYRQDPGLGLRLIYFSYDVKMKEKGDIPEGYSVSREKKERFSLILESASTNQTSMYLCASSQIGGQETQYFGPGTRLLVL.

The genes are TRBV29-1 and TRBJ2-3; a possible D gene is TRBD2 (5 bases). The CDR3 has 14 residues. The germline gives CDR1 SQVTM, CDR2 ANQGSEA. Between the trimmed V and J ends, which lost 6 bases and 1 base, there was a span of 14 bases. Here the CDR3 DNA reads TGCAGCGTGACGAGACTCGGGGGCACAGATACGCAGTATTTT. Its protein is CSVTRLGGTDTQYF.

J is TRBJ1-4 and V is TRBV7-9; 9 bases align to TRBD1. The germline gives CDR1 SEHNR, CDR2 FQNEAQ (reference sequence). V was pared by 4 bases and J by 2 bases, with 5 bases of the junction left unmatched. The CDR3 is 16 amino acids. CDR3 amino acids: CASSWNRGRTNEKLFF. The CDR3 DNA follows: TGTGCCAGCAGCTGGAACAGGGGGCGTACTAATGAAAAACTGTTTTTT.

The chain recombines TRBV9 with TRBJ2-1, with 7 bases aligning to TRBD2. The CDR3 contains 16 residues. The germline V gene encodes CDR1 SGDLS and CDR2 YYNGEE. The trim removed 0 bases at V and 7 bases at J, leaving 10 bases unmatched. CDR3 sequence (DNA): TGTGCCAGCAGCGTAGGGGCGCGGGAGTTGGATAATGAGCAGTTCTTC. Its protein product is CASSVGARELDNEQFF. Drawing the rest from reference TRBV9 and TRBJ2-1, the complete variable domain is DSGVTQTPKHLITATGQRVTLRCSPRSGDLSVYWYQQSLDQGLQFLIQYYNGEERAKGNILERFSAQQFPDLHSELNLSSLELGDSALYFCASSVGARELDNEQFFGPGTRLTVL.

The chain links TRBV9 to TRBJ2-7, with D possibly TRBD1 on 6 matching bases. Trimming left V 3 bases short and J 5 bases short, with 12 bases between. Germline V gene lookup returns CDR1 SGDLS and CDR2 YYNGEE. The CDR3 spans 13 residues. DNA of the CDR3: TGTGCCAGCAGCGGGGGGCCAGGGAACGAGCAGTACTTC. Translating it yields CASSGGPGNEQYF.

J is TRBJ2-7 and V is TRBV4-1; 8 positions match TRBD1. Germline trimming cut 4 bases from V and 13 bases from J; bases unmatched to any gene: 12. The CDR3 runs to 13 residues. Germline-derived CDR1 and CDR2 are MGHRA and YSYEKL. The CDR3 coding sequence is TGCGCCAGCAGCCTGGGCCAGGGACAGGTTGAATACTTC. It yields the protein CASSLGQGQVEYF.

This clone was seen only a few times. The chain has TRBV13 and TRBJ1-1; D call uncertain. With 1 base removed from V and 3 bases from J, the gap between germline ends came to 9 bases. The CDR3 sequence is 14 residues long. Germline lookup yields CDR1 PRHDT and CDR2 FYEKMQ (reference sequence). CDR3 protein: CASSLDFIDTEAFF. CDR3 nucleotides: TGTGCCAGCAGCTTAGACTTTATAGACACTGAAGCTTTCTTT.

This clone was recorded a few times. V and J are TRBV2 and TRBJ1-2, with D possibly being TRBD1 (5 bases). CDR1 and CDR2 from the germline V gene are SNHLY and FYNNEI. The ends were cut back, 2 bases at V and 3 bases at J, with 13 bases in the middle. This CDR3 is built from 15 residues. CDR3 residues: CASSERGAGYYGYTF. In DNA form, the CDR3 reads TGTGCCAGCAGTGAAAGAGGGGCAGGCTACTATGGCTACACCTTC.